This T cell receptor beta chain was recorded in a study of cytomegalovirus exposure and HLA in healthy donors. Study-wide context: Unique TCR beta sequences numbering approximately 120 million came from approximately 180 million T cells in an earlier analysis. The study, taken as a whole, reports: Rates of TCR association differed by HLA locus in a later analysis, with DRB1 highest and HLA-C lowest. Researchers counted 150 to 200 TCR beta chains as cytomegalovirus-associated.

PCR primers comprised 60 Vbeta and 13 Jbeta primers. Sequencing used immunoSEQ multiplex PCR; TCRdb keeps in-frame clones, though not all of them. The table includes more than 95,000 clones, over 60% detected once. Notes on this clone: The antigen remains unidentified.

In germline, CDR1 is MGHRA, CDR2 YSYEKL. The CDR3 is 15 residues long. The V and J ends lost 5 bases and 0 bases, in that order; junction bases with no gene match: 5. Specimen: PBMCs. The receptor comes from a woman aged 18-29 years in good health and CMV-seropositive. The rearrangement links TRBV4-1 to TRBJ1-1; 8 nucleotides agree with TRBD1. The chain's CDR3 is CASSTRQGMNTEAFF. For the CDR3, the DNA is TGCGCCAGCAGCACCCGACAGGGGATGAACACTGAAGCTTTCTTT.